This T cell receptor (beta chain) was captured by sequencing in a study of cytomegalovirus exposure and HLA in healthy donors. Study-wide context: Assignment to the Caucasian-associated ancestry cluster applied to about 80% of the 350 to 500 genotyped donors. Findings and caveats of the study: No immune exposure information besides CMV serostatus was available. Differences between HLA loci emerged in a later analysis of TCR association rates, with DRB1 most and HLA-C fewest.

Germline V CDR1 and CDR2: SGHNT, YYREEE (reference sequence). The CDR3 spans 13 residues. V lost 6 bases and J 0 bases, leaving 10 bases between the germline ends. As to this clone: What it binds is unknown.

A multiplex PCR was run with 60 Vbeta primers and 13 Jbeta primers. Libraries were prepared by immunoSEQ multiplex PCR; TCRdb keeps only in-frame clonotypes and omits some of them. The sample consists of some 130,000 clones, more than 75% of them appearing once. The chain is built from TRBV5-4 and TRBJ2-7; no reliable D call. Input material: PBMCs. This sequence was found in a male donor in good health and CMV-seronegative. CDR3 nucleotides: TGTGCCAGCACGGTTAGAGGCTCCTACGAGCAGTACTTC. Protein product: CASTVRGSYEQYF.